The entry below gives a single TCR beta chain sequence along with its context. Each donor supplied 8 to 10 milliliters of peripheral blood. This CDR3 spans 18 amino acids. Germline V gene lookup returns CDR1 SGHTA and CDR2 FQGNSA. V was cut by 1 base and J by 4 bases, with 19 bases left in between. This sample was taken from a study of blood T cells in healthy people across ages. It was with a sample-barcoded 5' primer and a J-beta primer mix that a second PCR of about 6 to 12 cycles was run. One entry per CDR3 protein, called by TCRdb with MiXCR from the 5' RACE reads. Of about 800,000 distinct CDR3 sequences in the sample, about 45% were seen once.

This chain links TRBV7-2 with TRBJ2-2; no firm D call. Sequencing was carried out using blood. The origin of this receptor is a man of 80 years or more in good health. In DNA, the CDR3 is TGTGCCAGCAGCTTAGGGAGTTGGCCTAGGGTTAGCACCGGGGAGCTGTTTTTT. Protein: CASSLGSWPRVSTGELFF.